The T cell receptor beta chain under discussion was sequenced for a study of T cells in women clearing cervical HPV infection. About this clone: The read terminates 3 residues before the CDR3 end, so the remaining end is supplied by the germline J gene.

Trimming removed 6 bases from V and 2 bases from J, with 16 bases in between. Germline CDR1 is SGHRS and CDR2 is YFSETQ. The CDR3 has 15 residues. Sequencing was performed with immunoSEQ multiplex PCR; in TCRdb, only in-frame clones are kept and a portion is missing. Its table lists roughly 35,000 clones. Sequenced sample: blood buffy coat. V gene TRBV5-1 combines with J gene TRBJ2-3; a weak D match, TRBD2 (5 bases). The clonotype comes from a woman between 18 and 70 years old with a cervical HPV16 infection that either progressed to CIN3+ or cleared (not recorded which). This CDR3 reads CASTSDFSATDTQYF. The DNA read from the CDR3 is TGCGCCAGCACCTCGGACTTCTCAGCCACAGATACG.